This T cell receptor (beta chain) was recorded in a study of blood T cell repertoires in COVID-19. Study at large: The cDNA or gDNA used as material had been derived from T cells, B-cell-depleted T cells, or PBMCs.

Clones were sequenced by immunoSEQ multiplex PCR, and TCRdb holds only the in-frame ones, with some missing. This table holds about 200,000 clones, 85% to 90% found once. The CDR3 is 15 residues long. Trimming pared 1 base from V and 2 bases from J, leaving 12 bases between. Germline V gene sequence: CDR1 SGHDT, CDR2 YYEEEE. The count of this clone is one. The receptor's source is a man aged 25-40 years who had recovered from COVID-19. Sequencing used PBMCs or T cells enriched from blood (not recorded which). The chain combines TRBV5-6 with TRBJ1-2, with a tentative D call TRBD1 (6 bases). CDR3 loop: CASSLQLTGNYGYTF. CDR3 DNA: TGTGCCAGCAGCTTGCAGCTCACAGGGAACTATGGCTACACCTTC.